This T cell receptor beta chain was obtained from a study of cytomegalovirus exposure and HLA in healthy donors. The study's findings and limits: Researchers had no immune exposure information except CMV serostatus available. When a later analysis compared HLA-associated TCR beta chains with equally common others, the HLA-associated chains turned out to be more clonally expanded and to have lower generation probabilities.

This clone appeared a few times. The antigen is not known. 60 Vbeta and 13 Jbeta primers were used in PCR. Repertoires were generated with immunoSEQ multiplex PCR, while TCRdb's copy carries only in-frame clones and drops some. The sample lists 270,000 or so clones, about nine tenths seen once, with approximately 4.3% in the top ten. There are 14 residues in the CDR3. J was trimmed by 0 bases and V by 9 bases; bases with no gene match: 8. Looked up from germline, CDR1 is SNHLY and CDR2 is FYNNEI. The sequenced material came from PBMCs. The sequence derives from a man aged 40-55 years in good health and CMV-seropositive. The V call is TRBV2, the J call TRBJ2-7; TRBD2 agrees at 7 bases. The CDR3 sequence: CASWGGTDSYEQYF. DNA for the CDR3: TGTGCCAGTTGGGGGGGAACGGACTCCTACGAGCAGTACTTC.